Sequencing of this T cell receptor beta chain was carried out in a study of OX40 agonist ivuxolimab in advanced cancers. As for the study in general: At 65% to 90% male, the cohort had a mean age of about 60 years, ranging from roughly 23 to 80. Study observations and caveats: The antigen specificity of the peripheral T cells (those that were expanded) was not determined.

Method: immunoSEQ multiplex PCR; TCRdb's copy keeps in-frame clones and lacks some. The sample includes tens of thousands of clones, 84% of them seen just once. Per germline, CDR1 SGHTA and CDR2 FQGNSA. There are 14 residues in the CDR3. The trim removed 4 bases at V and 7 bases at J, leaving 5 bases unmatched. This clone was counted a single time. Antigen unknown. Exclusion applied to patients with autoimmune disease history or systemic immunosuppression. The source material was CD4+ or CD8+ T cells sorted from blood, sampled in a trial of the OX40 agonist ivuxolimab. This receptor was taken from an adult with an advanced solid tumor such as melanoma, head and neck, liver or kidney cancer. The chain uses TRBV7-2 and TRBJ2-1; TRBD1 matches 9 bases. The CDR3 loop is CASSSWTGENEQFF. CDR3 nucleotides: TGTGCCAGCAGCTCGTGGACAGGGGAGAATGAGCAGTTCTTC.